The rows below give T cell receptor beta chains drawn from one sample of a study of OX40 agonist ivuxolimab in advanced cancers. TCRdb keeps only in-frame clones here, not all; method: immunoSEQ multiplex PCR. The profile shows about 53,000 clones, 84% of them singletons. The sample consisted of CD4+ or CD8+ T cells sorted from blood, taken in a trial of the OX40 agonist ivuxolimab. These TCRs come from an adult with an advanced solid tumor such as melanoma, head and neck, liver or kidney cancer. Each CDR3 is given with its conserved first and last residue. The D gene is left open where the match is weak. Size values are once, few and many counts, or a class for expanded clones, and some rows have none.

d_call: NA
clone_size: NA
j_call: TRBJ2-1
v_call: TRBV10-3
cdr3_length: 18
cdr3_aa: CAISESEGAGGVSNEQFF
cdr3_nt: TGTGCCATCAGTGAGTCGGAAGGGGCAGGGGGGGTCTCCAATGAGCAGTTCTTC

d_call: NA
clone_size: once
j_call: TRBJ2-6
v_call: TRBV19
cdr3_length: 14
cdr3_aa: CASSGLSGANVLTF
cdr3_nt: TGTGCCAGCTCAGGGTTAAGTGGGGCCAACGTCCTGACTTTC

d_call: TRBD2
clone_size: NA
j_call: TRBJ2-7
v_call: TRBV19
cdr3_length: 14
cdr3_aa: CASSWTSGSYEQYF
cdr3_nt: TGTGCCAGTAGCTGGACTAGCGGATCCTACGAGCAGTACTTC

d_call: NA
clone_size: NA
j_call: TRBJ2-7
v_call: TRBV28
cdr3_length: 12
cdr3_aa: CASATNAYEQYF
cdr3_nt: TGTGCCAGCGCCACTAATGCCTACGAGCAGTACTTC

d_call: TRBD2
clone_size: NA
j_call: TRBJ2-2
v_call: TRBV7-8
cdr3_length: 15
cdr3_aa: CASSSSGANTGELFF
cdr3_nt: TGTGCCAGCAGCTCTAGCGGGGCTAACACCGGGGAGCTGTTTTTT

d_call: TRBD1
clone_size: NA
j_call: TRBJ1-2
v_call: TRBV28
cdr3_length: 16
cdr3_aa: CASSLGQGAKNYGYTF
cdr3_nt: TGTGCCAGCAGTTTAGGACAGGGGGCGAAAAACTATGGCTACACCTTC

d_call: NA
clone_size: NA
j_call: TRBJ2-3
v_call: TRBV4-1
cdr3_length: 15
cdr3_aa: CASSSRTASTDTQYF
cdr3_nt: TGCGCCAGCAGCTCGCGGACGGCTAGCACAGATACGCAGTATTTT

d_call: TRBD1
clone_size: NA
j_call: TRBJ1-5
v_call: TRBV28
cdr3_length: 16
cdr3_aa: CASSEVGTGAFLPQHF
cdr3_nt: TGTGCCAGCAGTGAAGTCGGGACAGGGGCCTTTCTGCCCCAGCATTTT

d_call: TRBD2
clone_size: few
j_call: TRBJ2-7
v_call: TRBV7-8
cdr3_length: 18
cdr3_aa: CASTAYIVSGTFSYEQYF
cdr3_nt: TGTGCCAGCACAGCTTATATCGTTAGCGGGACCTTTTCCTACGAGCAGTACTTC

d_call: TRBD1
clone_size: NA
j_call: TRBJ1-1
v_call: TRBV7-2
cdr3_length: 14
cdr3_aa: CASSFRTGNTEAFF
cdr3_nt: TGTGCCAGCAGCTTTCGGACAGGCAACACTGAAGCTTTCTTT

d_call: NA
clone_size: NA
j_call: TRBJ1-1
v_call: TRBV7-9
cdr3_length: 13
cdr3_aa: CASSLQGFTEAFF
cdr3_nt: TGTGCCAGCAGCTTACAGGGTTTCACTGAAGCTTTCTTT

d_call: NA
clone_size: NA
j_call: TRBJ1-1
v_call: TRBV14
cdr3_length: 15
cdr3_aa: CASSQDPRGYTEAFF
cdr3_nt: TGTGCCAGCAGCCAAGACCCCCGAGGGTACACTGAAGCTTTCTTT

d_call: TRBD2
clone_size: NA
j_call: TRBJ2-1
v_call: TRBV6-5
cdr3_length: 15
cdr3_aa: CASSWSSGRVDEQFF
cdr3_nt: TGTGCCAGCAGTTGGTCCAGCGGGAGAGTTGATGAGCAGTTCTTC

d_call: NA
clone_size: NA
j_call: TRBJ1-2
v_call: TRBV29-1
cdr3_length: 15
cdr3_aa: CSVEVAGRVDYGYTF
cdr3_nt: TGCAGCGTTGAAGTGGCGGGACGGGTGGACTATGGCTACACCTTC

d_call: TRBD2
clone_size: NA
j_call: TRBJ2-5
v_call: TRBV6-6
cdr3_length: 11
cdr3_aa: CASSSLAEQYF
cdr3_nt: TGTGCCAGCAGTTCACTAGCGGAACAGTACTTC

d_call: NA
clone_size: NA
j_call: TRBJ1-4
v_call: TRBV28
cdr3_length: 15
cdr3_aa: CASSLGGATNEKLFF
cdr3_nt: TGTGCCAGCAGTCTGGGGGGGGCAACTAATGAAAAACTGTTTTTT

d_call: NA
clone_size: NA
j_call: TRBJ1-1
v_call: TRBV28
cdr3_length: 15
cdr3_aa: CASSLMPELNTEAFF
cdr3_nt: TGTGCCAGCAGTTTAATGCCGGAATTGAACACTGAAGCTTTCTTT

d_call: TRBD2
clone_size: NA
j_call: TRBJ2-7
v_call: TRBV28
cdr3_length: 16
cdr3_aa: CASSSIAGELLYEQYF
cdr3_nt: TGTGCCAGCAGTTCCATAGCGGGAGAACTTCTCTACGAGCAGTACTTC

d_call: NA
clone_size: NA
j_call: TRBJ2-4
v_call: TRBV21-1
cdr3_length: 13
cdr3_aa: CASSTPAKNIQYF
cdr3_nt: TGTGCCAGCAGCACCCCGGCCAAAAACATTCAGTACTTC

d_call: NA
clone_size: NA
j_call: TRBJ1-2
v_call: TRBV7-3
cdr3_length: 13
cdr3_aa: CASSGQQLYGYTF
cdr3_nt: TGTGCCAGCAGCGGGCAACAACTCTATGGCTACACCTTC

d_call: NA
clone_size: NA
j_call: TRBJ2-2
v_call: TRBV2
cdr3_length: 17
cdr3_aa: CASSELTTRANTGELFF
cdr3_nt: TGTGCCAGCAGTGAACTCACGACTAGGGCGAACACCGGGGAGCTGTTTTTT

d_call: NA
clone_size: few
j_call: TRBJ2-7
v_call: TRBV7-9
cdr3_length: 16
cdr3_aa: CASRRAGGQGTYEQYF
cdr3_nt: TGTGCCAGCAGGCGGGCGGGGGGACAGGGCACCTACGAGCAGTACTTC

d_call: TRBD1
clone_size: NA
j_call: TRBJ1-2
v_call: TRBV6-5
cdr3_length: 14
cdr3_aa: CASSFSQTGNGYTF
cdr3_nt: TGTGCCAGCAGTTTTTCCCAGACAGGGAATGGCTACACCTTC

d_call: TRBD2
clone_size: NA
j_call: TRBJ2-1
v_call: TRBV27
cdr3_length: 21
cdr3_aa: CASSLRGPGTSGRLDYNEQFF
cdr3_nt: TGTGCCAGCAGTTTACGAGGCCCCGGGACTAGCGGGAGATTGGACTACAATGAGCAGTTCTTC

d_call: NA
clone_size: NA
j_call: TRBJ2-5
v_call: TRBV14
cdr3_length: 15
cdr3_aa: CASSPVRVSQETQYF
cdr3_nt: TGTGCCAGCAGCCCCGTCAGGGTTTCACAAGAGACCCAGTACTTC

d_call: TRBD1
clone_size: NA
j_call: TRBJ1-5
v_call: TRBV11-2
cdr3_length: 15
cdr3_aa: CAKMTGGKRGQPQHF
cdr3_nt: TGTGCCAAGATGACAGGGGGCAAGAGGGGTCAGCCCCAGCATTTT

d_call: NA
clone_size: NA
j_call: TRBJ2-5
v_call: TRBV21-1
cdr3_length: 14
cdr3_aa: CASSKGSTGETQYF
cdr3_nt: TGTGCCAGCAGCAAAGGGTCCACAGGAGAGACCCAGTACTTC

d_call: NA
clone_size: NA
j_call: TRBJ2-7
v_call: TRBV6-1
cdr3_length: 15
cdr3_aa: CASSGGTGGPYEQYF
cdr3_nt: TGTGCCAGCAGTGGAGGTACTGGGGGACCCTACGAGCAGTACTTC